Listed below are T cell receptor beta chains from one sample, sequenced in a study of cytomegalovirus exposure and HLA in healthy donors. Profiled with immunoSEQ multiplex PCR; TCRdb holds only in-frame clones, not every one. This table has some 60,000 clones, approximately 93% appearing once. The specimen sequenced was PBMCs. The receptors come from a man between 18 and 35 years old in good health and CMV-seropositive. Both conserved end residues are part of each CDR3. Fields, in order: clone size, V gene, D gene, J gene, CDR3 DNA, CDR3 protein. D genes are given only for firm matches. A row's size may be missing; if present it is once, few, many or a size class.

>.|TRBV9|.|TRBJ2-3
TGTGCCAGCAACCGAGGACAGCCGGCAGATACGCAGTATTTT
CASNRGQPADTQYF
>.|TRBV4-1|TRBD2|TRBJ2-3
TGCGCCAGCAGCCAAGTACTAGCGGGTTTCACAGATACGCAGTATTTT
CASSQVLAGFTDTQYF
>.|TRBV6-1|.|TRBJ2-1
TGTGCCAGCCCCAGAGGACAGCACAATGAGCAGTTCTTC
CASPRGQHNEQFF
>.|TRBV19|.|TRBJ1-5
TGTGCCAGTAGTATAGCGGGAGGGCAGCCCCAGCATTTT
CASSIAGGQPQHF
>.|TRBV4-1|TRBD1|TRBJ2-7
TGCGCCAGCAGCCAGACAGGGGAGGAATCCTACGAGCAGTACTTC
CASSQTGEESYEQYF
>few|TRBV2|.|TRBJ1-6
TGTGCCAGCAGCGGTGGCTATAATTCACCCCTCCACTTT
CASSGGYNSPLHF
>.|TRBV6-5|TRBD2|TRBJ2-5
TGTGCCAGCAGTTACTCAGCGGGGGGACAAGAGACCCAGTACTTC
CASSYSAGGQETQYF
>.|TRBV2|.|TRBJ1-6
TGTGCCAGCAGTGCGGACAGCTCCTATAATTCACCCCTCCACTTT
CASSADSSYNSPLHF
>.|TRBV9|TRBD1|TRBJ1-4
TGTGCCAGCAGCGTTTTCGGGACAGGCGATACAAAACTGTTTTTT
CASSVFGTGDTKLFF
>.|TRBV27|TRBD2|TRBJ2-1
TGTGCCGCGGGGGAAAACAATGAGCAGTTCTTC
CAAGENNEQFF
>.|TRBV7-2|TRBD2|TRBJ2-2
TGTGCCAGCAGCCTTTTGACTAGCGTAAGAAACCCCACCGGGGAGCTGTTTTTT
CASSLLTSVRNPTGELFF
>.|TRBV6-5|TRBD1|TRBJ1-1
TGTGCCAGCAGTTTTCCGACAGGGGTGGGCACTGAAGCTTTCTTT
CASSFPTGVGTEAFF
>.|TRBV15|TRBD1|TRBJ2-3
TGTGCCACCAGCAGGACACCCGGGACAGGGGGCACAGATACGCAGTATTTT
CATSRTPGTGGTDTQYF
>.|TRBV7-2|.|TRBJ2-7
TGTGCCAGCAGCTTAGAGGGGCAGATTGTTGGGGAGCAGTACTTC
CASSLEGQIVGEQYF
>.|TRBV29-1|.|TRBJ2-1
TGCAGCGCCGAGCGCCCCGGGAGCGGTGAGCAGTTCTTC
CSAERPGSGEQFF
>.|TRBV11-2|TRBD1|TRBJ2-3
TGTGCCAGCAGCTTAGAACAGGGGGCTTATGATACGCAGTATTTT
CASSLEQGAYDTQYF
>.|TRBV28|TRBD1|TRBJ1-5
TGTGCCAGCAGAACCCCTACAGGGGGCGGTCAGCCCCAGCATTTT
CASRTPTGGGQPQHF
>.|TRBV7-3|TRBD1|TRBJ2-7
TGTGCCAGCAGCCTCTACAGGGGCCTATCCGCACATTCTTACGAGCAGTACTTC
CASSLYRGLSAHSYEQYF
>once|TRBV7-3|.|TRBJ2-6
TGTGCCAGCAGCTCAGGGGTGGCTGGGGCCAACGTCCTGACTTTC
CASSSGVAGANVLTF
>.|TRBV7-9|TRBD2|TRBJ2-3
TGTGCCAGCAGGCTAGTTTTAGCGGGAGGGACAGATACGCAGTATTTT
CASRLVLAGGTDTQYF
>.|TRBV30|.|TRBJ1-2
TGTGCCTGGAGTGGGCGCGGTGTCAACTATGGCTACACCTTC
CAWSGRGVNYGYTF
>once|TRBV2|.|TRBJ2-1
TGTGCCAGCAGGGGTTTAGCGGATATCCGCTACAATGAGCAGTTCTTC
CASRGLADIRYNEQFF
>few|TRBV2|TRBD1|TRBJ1-1
TGTGCCAGCAGGGGGGACAGTTTGAACACTGAAGCTTTCTTT
CASRGDSLNTEAFF
>.|TRBV29-1|.|TRBJ1-6
TGCAGCGTTGGGCGGAATAATTCACCCCTCCACTTT
CSVGRNNSPLHF
>.|TRBV28|TRBD1|TRBJ1-2
TGTGCCAGCAGGTGGACAGGGGTTTTTTCGTACACCTTC
CASRWTGVFSYTF
>.|TRBV29-1|.|TRBJ1-1
TGCAGCGTTGAACAGGGTCGAGCTTTCTTT
CSVEQGRAFF
>.|TRBV5-1|TRBD1|TRBJ1-6
TGCGCCAGCAGCTTAGGTGGGACAGGAGGGTCACCCCTCCACTTT
CASSLGGTGGSPLHF
>.|TRBV7-6|.|TRBJ1-5
TGTGCCAGCAGCCAAGCACAGGGCGGTCTTCAGCCCCAGCATTTT
CASSQAQGGLQPQHF
>.|TRBV4-3|TRBD1|TRBJ2-1
TGCGCCAGCAGCCAGGCCGACAGGGTCATCTACAATGAGCAGTTCTTC
CASSQADRVIYNEQFF
>.|TRBV2|.|TRBJ2-5
TGTGCCAGCAGTGAAATTTCGGGGGTCCAAGAGACCCAGTACTTC
CASSEISGVQETQYF
>.|TRBV30|TRBD1|TRBJ2-5
TGTGCCTTCAGGGGGCGGGAGACCCAGTACTTC
CAFRGRETQYF
>.|TRBV4-1|.|TRBJ1-5
TGCGCCAGCAGCCAAGATTCCGCAGGGAATCAGCCCCAGCATTTT
CASSQDSAGNQPQHF
>.|TRBV19|TRBD2|TRBJ2-1
TGTGCCAGTAGTATCCGGGACTATGGCTCGTACTCCTACAATGAGCAGTTCTTC
CASSIRDYGSYSYNEQFF
>.|TRBV9|TRBD2|TRBJ2-1
TGTGCCAGCAGCGCACCTGTGGGTAGCGGGGGGGCCGGAAACAATGAGCAGTTCTTC
CASSAPVGSGGAGNNEQFF
>.|TRBV7-2|.|TRBJ1-2
TGTGCCAGCAGCTTCAACGGAGCGGGAGGCTACACCTTC
CASSFNGAGGYTF
>.|TRBV19|.|TRBJ1-2
TGTGCCAGTAGCTCTTATGGCTACACCTTC
CASSSYGYTF
>.|TRBV27|TRBD2|TRBJ2-1
TGTGCCAGCAGTTTGTACGGGCCTGGACTAGCGGGGTGGTACAATGAGCAGTTCTTC
CASSLYGPGLAGWYNEQFF
>.|TRBV27|TRBD2|TRBJ2-2
TGTGCCAGCAACCGGAGACTAGCGGGCCCTAACACCGGGGAGCTGTTTTTT
CASNRRLAGPNTGELFF
>.|TRBV30|.|TRBJ2-7
TGTGCCTGGAGCCCCCTGTACTCCTACGAGCAGTACTTC
CAWSPLYSYEQYF
>.|TRBV6-5|TRBD1|TRBJ2-7
TGTGCCAGCTTTACCGGGACAGGGAGCTACGAGCAGTACTTC
CASFTGTGSYEQYF
>.|TRBV7-9|.|TRBJ2-7
TGTGCCAGCAGCAAAACGGACAGTTTACCAACCGAAAGGCACGAGCAGTACTTC
CASSKTDSLPTERHEQYF
>.|TRBV27|.|TRBJ1-4
TGTGCCAGCAGTTTTAGGAGGGGCGTGGATGAAAAACTGTTTTTT
CASSFRRGVDEKLFF
>.|TRBV11-3|.|TRBJ2-1
TGTGCCAGCAGCTTCAGGGGCTTTGGAATAGGGGAGCAGTTCTTC
CASSFRGFGIGEQFF
>.|TRBV19|.|TRBJ1-1
TGTGCCAGTAGTCTAAACCCAAGGAACACTGAAGCTTTCTTT
CASSLNPRNTEAFF
>.|TRBV6-5|TRBD1|TRBJ1-2
TGTGCCAGCAGTTTCGACAGGGGTGGCTACACCTTC
CASSFDRGGYTF
>.|TRBV10-3|.|TRBJ1-2
TGTGCCATCAGTGAGGCCAAGGCAGGGAACTATGGCTACACCTTC
CAISEAKAGNYGYTF
>.|TRBV7-9|TRBD2|TRBJ2-1
TGTGCCAGCAGCTTAGACCGACTAGCGGGGAACTCCTACAATGAGCAGTTCTTC
CASSLDRLAGNSYNEQFF
>.|TRBV27|TRBD2|TRBJ2-1
TGTGCCAGCAGTTCCCGACTAGCGAAAAGCTCCTACAATGAGCAGTTCTTC
CASSSRLAKSSYNEQFF
>.|TRBV18|TRBD1|TRBJ2-7
TGTGCCAGCTCACCCGGGGACAGCGCCTACGAGCAGTACTTC
CASSPGDSAYEQYF
>once|TRBV5-5|TRBD1|TRBJ2-7
TGTGCCAGCAGCTTGGGGATAGGGGGCGGCTACGAGCAGTACTTC
CASSLGIGGGYEQYF